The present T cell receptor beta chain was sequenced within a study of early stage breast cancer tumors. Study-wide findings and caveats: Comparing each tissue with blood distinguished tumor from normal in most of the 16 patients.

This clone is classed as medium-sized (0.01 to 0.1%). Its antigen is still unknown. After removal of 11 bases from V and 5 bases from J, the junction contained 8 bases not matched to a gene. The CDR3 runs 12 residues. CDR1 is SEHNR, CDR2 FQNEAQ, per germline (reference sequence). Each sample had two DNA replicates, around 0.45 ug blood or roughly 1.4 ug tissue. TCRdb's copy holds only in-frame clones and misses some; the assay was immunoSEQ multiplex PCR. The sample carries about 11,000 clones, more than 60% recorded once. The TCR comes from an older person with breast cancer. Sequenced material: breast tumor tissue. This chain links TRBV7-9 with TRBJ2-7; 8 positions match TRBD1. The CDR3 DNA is TGTGCCGGTGGGGCAGGGGGCAACGAGCAGTACTTC. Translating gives CAGGAGGNEQYF.